The T cell receptor (beta chain) under discussion was sequenced for a study of OX40 agonist ivuxolimab in advanced cancers. Baseline was the first blood sampling point, followed by cycle 4 day 1 and cycle 7 day 1. Broader study findings: The study found that CD8+ T cells averaged more expanded clones than CD4+.

Clones were sequenced by immunoSEQ multiplex PCR, and TCRdb holds only the in-frame ones, with some missing. The profile shows around 20,000 clones, over 70% of them singletons. The CDR3 is made up of 14 amino acids. Germline assignment: CDR1 SGHNT and CDR2 YYREEE (reference sequence). In the case of this clone: No antigen is known for it.

The V call is TRBV5-4, the J call TRBJ2-5, with 9 bases identical to TRBD1. Near its end, the DNA agrees better with TRBJ2-7, so the J call may be wrong. This specimen was CD4+ or CD8+ T cells sorted from blood, taken in a trial of the OX40 agonist ivuxolimab. The origin of this receptor is an adult with an advanced solid tumor such as melanoma, head and neck, liver or kidney cancer. Here the CDR3 reads CASSWGTGSYEQYF. The DNA of the CDR3 is TGTGCCAGCAGCTGGGGGACAGGGTCCTACGAGCAGTACTTC.